The 10 T cell receptor beta chains in this list originate from one sample, sequenced in a study of cytomegalovirus exposure and HLA in healthy donors (dated by TCRdb to 2017 to 2019). Receptor amplification or capture employed the immunoSEQ multiplex PCR assay. For the multiplex PCR, a mixture combining 60 forward primers for TCR Vbeta segments and 13 reverse primers for TCR Jbeta segments was used. What TCRdb holds here is the immuneACCESS table cut down to in-frame rearrangements. Part of the clones is not present; checked against another copy, under half of the missing clones reflect an unresolved V gene, and the others are unexplained. In this sample the table shows more than 90,000 clones, around three quarters of which occur a single time. The top ten constitute roughly 3% of the sample. Sample: PBMCs. The receptors come from a woman between 18 and 29 years old in good health and CMV-seropositive.

The chain couples TRBV4-2 to TRBJ2-7; D is undetermined. Between the trimmed V and J ends, which lost 0 bases and 7 bases, there was a span of 7 bases. Per the germline V gene, CDR1 is LGHNA and CDR2 is YNFKEQ. CDR3 size: 12 residues. CDR3 DNA sequence: TGTGCCAGCAGCCAAGATCGACTGGAGCAGTACTTC. Translating it yields CASSQDRLEQYF.

The chain has TRBV30 and TRBJ1-5; D gene uncertain. Germline assignment: CDR1 GTSNPN and CDR2 SVGIG (reference sequence). V lost 6 bases, J lost 6 bases, and 6 bases lay in between. This CDR3 has 10 amino acids. CDR3 residues: CACGGQPQHF. CDR3 nucleotide sequence: TGTGCCTGCGGAGGTCAGCCCCAGCATTTT.

The gene calls are TRBV5-1 and TRBJ1-2, with D unclear. The germline gives CDR1 SGHRS, CDR2 YFSETQ. The CDR3 runs 14 residues. Trimming stripped 0 bases from V and 8 bases from J, with 14 bases between. CDR3 coding DNA: TGCGCCAGCAGCTTGGCCGAACGGGGTGGGGGCTACACCTTC. The encoded protein is CASSLAERGGGYTF.

The table lists this clone with a few counts. The chain carries TRBV5-1 and TRBJ1-2; perhaps TRBD1 as D (5 bases). The germline V gene has CDR1 SGHRS and CDR2 YFSETQ. V was clipped by 4 bases and J by 5 bases, with 9 bases between them. The length of the CDR3 is 12 residues. The CDR3 region is CASSEDTYGYTF. CDR3 nucleotide sequence: TGCGCCAGCAGCGAGGACACTTATGGCTACACCTTC.

V usage is TRBV9 and J usage is TRBJ2-2, with 7 bases lining up with TRBD1. V shed 4 bases, J shed 4 bases, and the junction held 10 bases outside the gene matches. The CDR3 consists of 16 residues. From germline, CDR1 is SGDLS and CDR2 YYNGEE. This chain's CDR3 is CASSPKTGRSTGELFF. The CDR3 nucleotides are TGTGCCAGCAGCCCAAAGACAGGGCGGAGCACCGGGGAGCTGTTTTTT.

This clone was seen once. V and J are TRBV19 and TRBJ2-5; perhaps TRBD1 as D (6 bases). Germline CDR1 is LNHDA and CDR2 is SQIVND (reference sequence). The V end was cut by 3 bases, the J end by 3 bases, with 14 bases between. This CDR3 is 15 amino acids long. The CDR3 DNA sequence: TGTGCCAGTAGTATCCGGGACATAGGGAAAGAGACCCAGTACTTC. As protein: CASSIRDIGKETQYF.

The V gene is TRBV4-1, the J gene TRBJ1-2, with a possible D match to TRBD1 (6 bases). Trimming stripped 1 base from V and 7 bases from J, with 7 bases between. The CDR3 consists of 12 residues. In germline, CDR1 is MGHRA, CDR2 YSYEKL. The CDR3 nucleotides read TGCGCCAGCAGCCAAGCGACAGGTGGCTACACCTTC. This encodes CASSQATGGYTF.

This chain uses TRBV19 with TRBJ1-1, with TRBD1 identical over 9 bases. From germline, CDR1 is LNHDA and CDR2 SQIVND (reference sequence). The CDR3 has 15 residues. The ends lost 0 bases at V and 3 bases at J; junction bases unmatched: 2. CDR3 sequence (DNA): TGTGCCAGTAGTATAGAAGACAGGGGGGACACTGAAGCTTTCTTT. It translates to CASSIEDRGDTEAFF.

CDR3 sequence (DNA): TGTGCCAGCGGAAATACAGGGGGCCTGGGCACTGGGGCCAACGTCCTGACTTTC. Protein product: CASGNTGGLGTGANVLTF. The V and J genes are TRBV27 and TRBJ2-6; 9 nucleotides agree with TRBD1. This CDR3 contains 18 residues. In germline, CDR1 is MNHEY, CDR2 SMNVEV (reference sequence). With V trimmed by 8 bases and J by 2 bases, 13 bases remained unmatched.

This clone was recorded once. This chain joins TRBV9 and TRBJ2-2; 7 bases are shared with TRBD1. Per the germline V gene, CDR1 is SGDLS and CDR2 is YYNGEE. V lost 3 bases to trimming and J lost 4 bases; unmatched junction nucleotides: 6. The CDR3 is 15 residues long. In DNA form, the CDR3 reads TGTGCCAGCAGCGCCTCCGGGACAGTCACCGGGGAGCTGTTTTTT. Encoded protein: CASSASGTVTGELFF.